This TCR beta chain derives from a study of Graves' ophthalmopathy and Graves' hyperthyroidism. This clonotype was picked up many times. Trimming took off 4 bases at V and 1 base at J, with 4 bases between the two ends. The germline gives CDR1 SGHAT, CDR2 FQNNGV. This CDR3 comprises 13 residues. Clinicians diagnosed using symptoms, serum thyroxine, TRAb, thyroid ultrasound and orbital computed tomography. PBMCs had their origin in fresh peripheral blood (approximately 10 ml). The TCR beta CDR3 regions underwent amplification from RNA transcripts. An opening RT-PCR round employed HTBI primers and preceded a second-round multiplex PCR. Via MiXCR, TCRdb re-called the multiplex PCR reads, giving one row per CDR3 protein. Of 300,000 to 400,000 distinct CDR3 sequences in the sample, about 18% were seen once.

The source of this sequence is an adult woman with stable Graves' hyperthyroidism. This chain connects TRBV11-2 to TRBJ2-2; D gene ambiguous. The sequenced sample consisted of peripheral blood. DNA of the CDR3: TGTGCCAGCAGCTCGCAGAACACCGGGGAGCTGTTTTTT. This sequence encodes CASSSQNTGELFF. Supplemented by reference TRBV11-2 and TRBJ2-2, the full variable domain reads EAGVAQSPRYKIIEKRQSVAFWCNPISGHATLYWYQQILGQGPKLLIQFQNNGVVDDSQLPKDRFSAERLKGVDSTLKIQPAKLEDSAVYLCASSSQNTGELFFGEGSRLTVL.